The rows below give T cell receptor beta chains drawn from one sample of a study of T-cell reconstitution after alpha-beta-depleted transplantation in children. TCRdb reprocessed the PCR reads with MiXCR, giving one entry per CDR3 protein. Seen here are roughly 120,000 distinct CDR3 sequences, 20% to 25% observed once, and the top ten hold 10% to 13%. Sequenced here: PBMCs, mostly from graft donor cells, sampled 180 days after TCRalphabeta/CD19-depleted stem cell transplant. These receptors were collected from a male patient between 2 and 10 years old who had a stem cell transplant for chronic granulomatous disease, so the T cells may come from the graft donor. Each CDR3 is given with its conserved first and last residue. The order of the fields is clone size, V gene, D gene, J gene, CDR3 protein, CDR3 DNA. A D gene is named only where the DNA matches it firmly. Size values are once, few and many counts, or a class for expanded clones, and some rows have none.

many,TRBV20-1,NA,TRBJ1-5,CSARDYRKSNQPQHF,TGCAGTGCTAGAGATTATCGTAAGAGCAATCAGCCCCAGCATTTT
NA,TRBV5-6,NA,TRBJ1-2,CASSWARSLGYGYTF,TGTGCCAGCAGCTGGGCCAGGTCTCTCGGCTATGGCTACACCTTC
NA,TRBV20-1,TRBD2,TRBJ2-7,CSARDYRTSTYEQYF,TGCAGTGCTAGAGATTATAGGACTAGTACCTACGAGCAGTACTTC
many,TRBV29-1,NA,TRBJ2-3,CSVDFTDTQYF,TGCAGCGTTGACTTTACAGATACGCAGTATTTT
few,TRBV5-1,TRBD2,TRBJ2-1,CASSMALLAGVYNEQFF,TGCGCCAGCAGCATGGCTCTTCTAGCGGGAGTTTACAATGAGCAGTTCTTC
NA,TRBV5-1,NA,TRBJ2-1,CASSLELGVFNEQFF,TGCGCCAGCAGCTTGGAACTGGGGGTGTTCAATGAGCAGTTCTTC
NA,TRBV12-3/TRBV12-4,TRBD1,TRBJ1-6,CASSFDRGRSPLHF,TGTGCCAGCAGTTTTGACAGGGGGCGTTCACCCCTCCACTTT
NA,TRBV5-1,TRBD2,TRBJ2-7,CASSLEPGGPVFEQYF,TGCGCCAGCAGCTTGGAGCCGGGAGGACCCGTCTTCGAGCAGTACTTC
NA,TRBV4-3,NA,TRBJ2-4,CASSQGLGAKNIQYF,TGCGCCAGCAGCCAAGGACTAGGGGCCAAAAACATTCAGTACTTC
many,TRBV5-1,NA,TRBJ2-2,CASSLLSGAGELFF,TGCGCCAGCAGCTTGTTGTCGGGGGCCGGGGAGCTGTTTTTT
few,TRBV15,NA,TRBJ2-7,CATSRDLDQYF,TGTGCCACCAGCAGAGACCTGGATCAGTACTTC
NA,TRBV30,NA,TRBJ1-4,CAWSVRTVNEKLFF,TGTGCCTGGAGTGTAAGAACGGTCAATGAAAAACTGTTTTTT
NA,TRBV29-1,NA,TRBJ2-2,CSVHVRGSTGELFF,TGCAGCGTCCATGTAAGGGGTTCGACCGGGGAGCTGTTTTTT
many,TRBV4-1,TRBD2,TRBJ2-1,CASSLAGDNEQFF,TGCGCCAGCAGCCTTGCGGGAGACAATGAGCAGTTCTTC
few,TRBV12-3/TRBV12-4,NA,TRBJ2-3,CASSSPGQRTDTQYF,TGTGCCAGCAGTTCCCCGGGACAACGCACAGATACGCAGTATTTT
few,TRBV5-1,TRBD2,TRBJ2-5,CASSGSLTSGPKAQYF,TGCGCCAGCAGCGGAAGCCTGACTAGCGGACCCAAGGCCCAGTACTTC
NA,TRBV5-1,NA,TRBJ2-7,CASTSPGIHEQYF,TGCGCCAGCACCTCGCCAGGTATCCACGAGCAGTACTTC
NA,TRBV5-1,NA,TRBJ1-2,CASSSTGFYGYTF,TGCGCCAGCAGCTCTACAGGGTTCTATGGCTACACCTTC
few,TRBV14,TRBD2,TRBJ2-1,CASSHRTGTSGLSTSPDPYNEQFF,TGTGCCAGCAGCCACCGAACCGGGACTAGCGGACTCAGTACCTCTCCGGATCCCTACAATGAGCAGTTCTTC
many,TRBV24-1,NA,TRBJ2-7,CATSGSRGEQYF,TGTGCCACCAGTGGATCCCGGGGCGAGCAGTACTTC
NA,TRBV18,TRBD2,TRBJ2-3,CASSQRTSGRSDTQYF,TGTGCCAGCTCACAACGGACTAGCGGGAGATCAGATACGCAGTATTTT
NA,TRBV9,TRBD2,TRBJ2-5,CASSLSGMEETQYF,TGTGCCAGCAGCCTCAGCGGGATGGAAGAGACCCAGTACTTC
NA,TRBV5-1,TRBD1,TRBJ2-2,CASNSGDRNTGELFF,TGCGCCAGCAACTCCGGGGACAGGAACACCGGGGAGCTGTTTTTT
NA,TRBV7-2,NA,TRBJ1-2,CASRTGGRHLYGYTF,TGTGCCAGCAGAACTGGGGGACGCCATCTCTATGGCTACACCTTC
few,TRBV10-1,NA,TRBJ2-1,CASSEGLHFYNEQFF,TGCGCCAGCAGTGAGGGTCTCCATTTCTACAATGAGCAGTTCTTC
many,TRBV12-3/TRBV12-4,NA,TRBJ2-5,CASSEEDPRETQYF,TGTGCCAGCAGTGAAGAGGACCCGAGGGAGACCCAGTACTTC
NA,TRBV5-6,TRBD2,TRBJ2-5,CASNPMTSPSETQYF,TGTGCCAGCAACCCGATGACTAGCCCATCAGAGACCCAGTACTTC
many,TRBV20-1,NA,TRBJ2-3,CSASRRTDTQYF,TGCAGTGCTAGTCGCCGTACAGATACGCAGTATTTT
NA,TRBV15,NA,TRBJ2-7,CATSRDPVGEQYF,TGTGCCACCAGCAGAGACCCAGTGGGCGAGCAGTACTTC
many,TRBV12-3/TRBV12-4,NA,TRBJ1-1,CASSPRQALTGTEAFF,TGTGCCAGCAGTCCCCGACAGGCACTCACTGGGACTGAAGCTTTCTTT
many,TRBV5-5,NA,TRBJ1-1,CASSPLIAVEAFF,TGTGCCAGCAGCCCCCTCATAGCGGTTGAAGCTTTCTTT
many,TRBV7-9,TRBD2,TRBJ2-7,CASSLVLAGWRDEQYF,TGTGCCAGCAGCTTAGTATTAGCGGGATGGCGGGACGAGCAGTACTTC
few,TRBV12-3/TRBV12-4,NA,TRBJ2-3,CASSLEGLASDTQYF,TGTGCCAGCAGTTTAGAGGGGCTAGCATCAGATACGCAGTATTTT
many,TRBV5-1,NA,TRBJ2-1,CASSLIVEYEQFF,TGCGCCAGCAGCTTAATTGTGGAGTATGAGCAGTTCTTC
many,TRBV12-3/TRBV12-4,NA,TRBJ2-1,CASSPYRSEQFF,TGTGCCAGCAGTCCTTACAGGAGTGAGCAGTTCTTC
NA,TRBV18,NA,TRBJ2-7,CASSPRRDYEQYF,TGTGCCAGCTCACCACGGAGGGACTACGAGCAGTACTTC
many,TRBV28,NA,TRBJ1-1,CASSPTVTGQAFF,TGTGCCAGCAGTCCAACTGTTACAGGGCAAGCTTTCTTT
many,TRBV12-3/TRBV12-4,TRBD2,TRBJ2-7,CASSLSSGYEQYF,TGTGCCAGCAGTTTATCTAGCGGATACGAGCAGTACTTC
many,TRBV24-1,TRBD2,TRBJ2-1,CATSDLQNPAFQGGGNEQFF,TGTGCCACCAGTGATTTGCAAAACCCCGCGTTTCAGGGCGGGGGGAATGAGCAGTTCTTC
many,TRBV7-8,NA,TRBJ2-2,CASSPLSGRRRSGELFF,TGTGCCAGCAGCCCCCTATCTGGGAGACGCCGGAGCGGGGAGCTGTTTTTT
many,TRBV6-5,NA,TRBJ1-1,CASSWGTEAFF,TGTGCCAGCAGCTGGGGCACTGAAGCTTTCTTT
few,TRBV11-3,NA,TRBJ2-5,CASSSSRSQETQYF,TGTGCCAGCAGCTCGTCCAGAAGTCAAGAGACCCAGTACTTC
NA,TRBV5-1,NA,TRBJ2-3,CASSAYSALSTDTQYF,TGCGCCAGCAGTGCTTATAGCGCCCTCAGCACAGATACGCAGTATTTT